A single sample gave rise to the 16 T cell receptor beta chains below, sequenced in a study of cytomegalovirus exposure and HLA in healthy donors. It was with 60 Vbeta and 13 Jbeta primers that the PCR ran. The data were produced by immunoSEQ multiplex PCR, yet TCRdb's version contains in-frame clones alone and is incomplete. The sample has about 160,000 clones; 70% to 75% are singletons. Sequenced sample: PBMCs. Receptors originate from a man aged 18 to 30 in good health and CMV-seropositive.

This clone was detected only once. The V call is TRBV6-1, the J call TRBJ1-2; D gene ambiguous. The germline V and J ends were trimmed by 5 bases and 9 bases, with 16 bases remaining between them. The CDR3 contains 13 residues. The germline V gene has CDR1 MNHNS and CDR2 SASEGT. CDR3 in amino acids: CASSPRGFMSYTF. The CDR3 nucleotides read TGTGCCAGCAGTCCTCGGGGTTTTATGAGCTACACCTTC.

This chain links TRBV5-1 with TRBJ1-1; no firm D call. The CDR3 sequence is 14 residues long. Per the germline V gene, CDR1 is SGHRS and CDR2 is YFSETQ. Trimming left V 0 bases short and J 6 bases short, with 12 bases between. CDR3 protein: CASSLDSGAAEAFF. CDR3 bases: TGCGCCAGCAGCTTGGATTCGGGAGCGGCTGAAGCTTTCTTT.

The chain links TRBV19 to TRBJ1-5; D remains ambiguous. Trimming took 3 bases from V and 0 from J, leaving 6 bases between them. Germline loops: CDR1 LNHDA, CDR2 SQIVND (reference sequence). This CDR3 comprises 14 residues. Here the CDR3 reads CASSIAASNQPQHF. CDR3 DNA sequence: TGTGCCAGTAGTATTGCGGCTAGCAATCAGCCCCAGCATTTT.

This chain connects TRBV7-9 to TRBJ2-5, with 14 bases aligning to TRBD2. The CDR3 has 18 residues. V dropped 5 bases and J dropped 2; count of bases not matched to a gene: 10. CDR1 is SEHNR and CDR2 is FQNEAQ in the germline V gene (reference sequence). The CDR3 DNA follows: TGTGCCAGCAGCCTTTGGACTAGCGGGGGGTCGTGGCAAGAGACCCAGTACTTC. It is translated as CASSLWTSGGSWQETQYF.

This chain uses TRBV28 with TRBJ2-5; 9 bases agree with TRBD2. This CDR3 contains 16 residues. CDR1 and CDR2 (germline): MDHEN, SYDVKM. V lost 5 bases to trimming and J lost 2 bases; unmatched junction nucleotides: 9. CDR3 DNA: TGTGCCAGCAGTCCCCGGAGCGGGGGGCCACAAGAGACCCAGTACTTC. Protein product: CASSPRSGGPQETQYF. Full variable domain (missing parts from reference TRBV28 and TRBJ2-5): DVKVTQSSRYLVKRTGEKVFLECVQDMDHENMFWYRQDPGLGLRLIYFSYDVKMKEKGDIPEGYSVSREKKERFSLILESASTNQTSMYLCASSPRSGGPQETQYFGPGTRLLVL.

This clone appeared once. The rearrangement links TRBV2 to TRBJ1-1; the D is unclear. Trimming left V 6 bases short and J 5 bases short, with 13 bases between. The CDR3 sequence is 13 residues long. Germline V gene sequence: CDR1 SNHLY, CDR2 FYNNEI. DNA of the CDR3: TGTGCCAGCAGCAGAGGGTACGCTACTGAAGCTTTCTTT. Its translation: CASSRGYATEAFF.

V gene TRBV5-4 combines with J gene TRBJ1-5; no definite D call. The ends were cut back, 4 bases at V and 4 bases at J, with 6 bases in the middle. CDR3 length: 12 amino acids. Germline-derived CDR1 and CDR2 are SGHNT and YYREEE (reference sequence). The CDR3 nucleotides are TGTGCCAGCAGCGGGGAGAATCAGCCCCAGCATTTT. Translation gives CASSGENQPQHF.

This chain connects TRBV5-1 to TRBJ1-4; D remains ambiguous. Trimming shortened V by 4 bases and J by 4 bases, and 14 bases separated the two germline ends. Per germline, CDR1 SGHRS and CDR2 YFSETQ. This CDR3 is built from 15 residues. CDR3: CASSEFSGFNEKLFF. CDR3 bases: TGCGCCAGCAGCGAATTTTCGGGATTTAATGAAAAACTGTTTTTT. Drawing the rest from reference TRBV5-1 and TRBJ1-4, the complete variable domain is KAGVTQTPRYLIKTRGQQVTLSCSPISGHRSVSWYQQTPGQGLQFLFEYFSETQRNKGNFPGRFSGRQFSNSRSEMNVSTLELGDSALYLCASSEFSGFNEKLFFGSGTQLSVL.

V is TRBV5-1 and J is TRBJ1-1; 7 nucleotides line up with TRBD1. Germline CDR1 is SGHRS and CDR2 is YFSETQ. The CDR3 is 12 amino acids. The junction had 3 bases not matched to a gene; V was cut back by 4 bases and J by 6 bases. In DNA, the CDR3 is TGCGCCAGCAGCACACAGGGGTCTGAAGCTTTCTTT. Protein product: CASSTQGSEAFF.

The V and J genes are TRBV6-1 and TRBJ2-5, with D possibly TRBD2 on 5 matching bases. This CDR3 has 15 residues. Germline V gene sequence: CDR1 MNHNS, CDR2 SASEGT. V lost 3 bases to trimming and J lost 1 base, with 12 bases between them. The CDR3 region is CASSERVRIQETQYF. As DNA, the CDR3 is TGTGCCAGCAGTGAGAGGGTGCGGATCCAAGAGACCCAGTACTTC.

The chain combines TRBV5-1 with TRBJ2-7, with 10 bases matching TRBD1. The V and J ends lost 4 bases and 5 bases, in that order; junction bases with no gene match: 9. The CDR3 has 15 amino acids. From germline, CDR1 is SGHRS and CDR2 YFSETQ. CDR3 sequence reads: CASSPGTGVLNEQYV. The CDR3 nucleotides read TGCGCCAGCAGCCCCGGGACAGGGGTTCTAAACGAGCAGTACGTC.

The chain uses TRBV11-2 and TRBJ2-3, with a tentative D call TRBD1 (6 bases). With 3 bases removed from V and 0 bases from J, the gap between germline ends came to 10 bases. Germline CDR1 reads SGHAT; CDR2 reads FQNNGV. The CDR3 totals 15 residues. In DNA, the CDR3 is TGTGCCAGCAGCTTGGGTGACAGGAGCACAGATACGCAGTATTTT. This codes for CASSLGDRSTDTQYF.

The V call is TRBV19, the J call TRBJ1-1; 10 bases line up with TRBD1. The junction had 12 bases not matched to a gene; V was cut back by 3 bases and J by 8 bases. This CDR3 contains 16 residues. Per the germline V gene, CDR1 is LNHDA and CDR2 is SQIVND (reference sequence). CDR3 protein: CASSINLLVDRGEAFF. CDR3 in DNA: TGTGCCAGTAGTATCAATTTGCTCGTGGACAGGGGGGAAGCTTTCTTT.

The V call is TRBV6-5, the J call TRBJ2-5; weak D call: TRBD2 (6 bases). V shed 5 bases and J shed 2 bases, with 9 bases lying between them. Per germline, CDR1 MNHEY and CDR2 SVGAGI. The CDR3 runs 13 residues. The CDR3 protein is CASSQTRQETQYF. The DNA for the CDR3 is TGTGCCAGCAGTCAGACTAGACAAGAGACCCAGTACTTC.

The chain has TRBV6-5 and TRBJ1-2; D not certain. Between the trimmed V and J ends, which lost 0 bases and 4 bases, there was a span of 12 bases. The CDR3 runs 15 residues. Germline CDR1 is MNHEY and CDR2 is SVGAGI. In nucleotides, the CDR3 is TGTGCCAGCAGTTACTCTTTCAGGCTTGGCTATGGCTACACCTTC. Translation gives CASSYSFRLGYGYTF.

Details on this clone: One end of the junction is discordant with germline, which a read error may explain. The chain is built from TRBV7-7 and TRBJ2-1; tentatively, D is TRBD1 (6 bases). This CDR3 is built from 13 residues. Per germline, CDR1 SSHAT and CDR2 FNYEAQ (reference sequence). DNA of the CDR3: TGTGCTAGCAGCTTACCAGGGGCCAATGAGCAGTTCTTC. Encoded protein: CASSLPGANEQFF.